This entry is about one TCR beta chain. This CDR3 has 13 amino acids. V was trimmed by 5 bases and J by 6 bases, leaving 13 bases between them. Germline CDR1 and CDR2: MNHGY and SAAAGT. This specimen belongs to a study of preoperative IRX-2 immunotherapy in early breast cancer. Stated treatment: preoperative locoregional IRX-2 cytokine immunotherapy. Samples came from a phase Ib trial of preoperative locoregional IRX-2 cytokine immunotherapy. Sequencing was performed with immunoSEQ multiplex PCR; in TCRdb, only in-frame clones are kept and a portion is missing. This repertoire shows 95,000 to 100,000 clones, 86% found once; its top ten account for about 1.9%.

The gene calls are TRBV6-8 and TRBJ1-1; D call uncertain. Sequences were derived from tumor tissue, sampled after IRX-2 immunotherapy. The origin of this receptor is a human donor with breast cancer. The DNA for the CDR3 is TGTGCCAGCAGTACCCCCGTGGGCCCTGAAGCTTTCTTT. It encodes CASSTPVGPEAFF.